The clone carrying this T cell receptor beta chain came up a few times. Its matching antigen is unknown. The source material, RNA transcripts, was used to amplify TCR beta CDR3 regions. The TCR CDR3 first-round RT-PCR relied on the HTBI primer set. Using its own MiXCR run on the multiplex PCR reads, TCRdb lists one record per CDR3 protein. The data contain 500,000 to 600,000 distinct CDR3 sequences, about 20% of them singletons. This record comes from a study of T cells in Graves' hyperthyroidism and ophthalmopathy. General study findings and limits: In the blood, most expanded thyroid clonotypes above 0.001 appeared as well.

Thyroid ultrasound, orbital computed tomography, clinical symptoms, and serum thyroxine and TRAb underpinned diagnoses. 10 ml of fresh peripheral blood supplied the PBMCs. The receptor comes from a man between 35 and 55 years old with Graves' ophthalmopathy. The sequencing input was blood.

CDR3 protein: CSVGPNTGELFF. The CDR3 region has the DNA TGCAGCGTTGGACCGAACACCGGGGAGCTGTTTTTT. The genes are TRBV29-1 and TRBJ2-2; D remains ambiguous. This CDR3 is 12 amino acids long. Per the germline V gene, CDR1 is SQVTM and CDR2 is ANQGSEA. Trimming took off 4 bases at V and 0 bases at J, with 3 bases between the two ends.